These T cell receptor beta chains were read from a single sample in a study of blood T cells in healthy people across ages. Each CDR3 protein is one row after TCRdb ran MiXCR on the 5' RACE reads. The sample yields over 950,000 distinct CDR3 sequences, 51% seen once. Sequencing used blood. Source of these receptors: an older woman in good health. CDR3s include the opening cysteine and the closing phenylalanine or tryptophan. A D gene is named only where the DNA matches it firmly. A clone size is listed for some rows: how often the clone was seen (once, few, many), or a class if it is expanded.

TRBD1 TRBJ2-6 TRBV2 . TGTGCCAGCAGGGCCACAGGGGCTGGGGCCAACGCCCTGACTTTC CASRATGAGANALTF
. TRBJ2-1 TRBV20-1 . TGCAGTGCTGGAAGGGGCGGCCGAGGGCATGAGCAGTTCTTC CSAGRGGRGHEQFF
TRBD1 TRBJ1-5 TRBV27 . TGTCCCAGCATGCGGGCAGGGGGGAACAATCAGCCCCAGCATTTT CPSMRAGGNNQPQHF
. TRBJ2-3 TRBV28 . TGTGCCAGCGGTGCGGCTAGCACAGATACGCAGTATTTT CASGAASTDTQYF
TRBD1 TRBJ2-1 TRBV2 . TGTGCCAGTTTACCGGGACAGAACTACAATGAGCAGTTCTTC CASLPGQNYNEQFF
. TRBJ2-7 TRBV7-2 few TGTGCCAGCAGCTTTTTCCGTCACGAGCAGTACTTC CASSFFRHEQYF
TRBD1 TRBJ1-2 TRBV20-1 . TGCAGTGCTGAACCAGGGGACAGTAACTATGGCTACACCTTC CSAEPGDSNYGYTF
TRBD1 TRBJ1-4 TRBV20-1 . TGCAGTGCTAGCGAGCGGACAGGGGCTAATGAAAAACTGTTTTTT CSASERTGANEKLFF
. TRBJ2-3 TRBV20-1 . TGCAGTGCTAGGAACAACGTCGGCGGGAGCACAGATACGCAGTATTTT CSARNNVGGSTDTQYF
. TRBJ2-7 TRBV2 many TGTGCCAGCTCCGGGACAAGAACCTACGAGCAGTACTTC CASSGTRTYEQYF
. TRBJ2-7 TRBV24-1 . TGTGCCACCAGTGACCCGGGACATCCCTACGAGCAGTACTTC CATSDPGHPYEQYF
. TRBJ1-4 TRBV5-1 . TGCGCCAGCAGCGTACGGGACAAAGAAAAACTGTTTTTT CASSVRDKEKLFF
TRBD1 TRBJ1-4 TRBV12-3/TRBV12-4 . TGTGCCAGCAGTAGACAGGGGTTAATTGAAAAACTGTTTTTT CASSRQGLIEKLFF
. TRBJ2-7 TRBV15 . TGTGCCACCAGCAGGCTCGGACAGACATACGAGCAGTACTTC CATSRLGQTYEQYF
. TRBJ2-2 TRBV11-2 few TGTGCCAGCAGCCCTCCCCGATTCGGGGGCGGACACACCGGGGAGCTGTTTTTT CASSPPRFGGGHTGELFF
. TRBJ1-1 TRBV2 few TGTGCCAGCAGTAACGATGGGAACACTGAAGCTTTCTTT CASSNDGNTEAFF
TRBD2 TRBJ2-3 TRBV24-1 few TGTGCCACCAGTGACCGGACTAGCGGGAGGGTGACAGATACGCAGTATTTT CATSDRTSGRVTDTQYF
. TRBJ2-1 TRBV7-2 . TGTGCCAGCAGCTTTAGACTCGGGGCCCCGGGGAATGAGCAGTTCTTC CASSFRLGAPGNEQFF
. TRBJ2-7 TRBV5-6 few TGTGCCAGCAGCTCCCTCCGCGCGAATGGCGAGCAGTACTTC CASSSLRANGEQYF
. TRBJ2-5 TRBV4-1 few TGCGCCAGCAGCCAAGCCAGGGTTAAAGAGACCCAGTACTTC CASSQARVKETQYF
TRBD1 TRBJ2-7 TRBV3-1 few TGTGCCAGCAGCCAAGCGCCGGGACAGGGGAGTTACGAGCAGTACTTC CASSQAPGQGSYEQYF
TRBD1 TRBJ1-3 TRBV4-1 . TGCGCCAGCAGCCAGGGGCGGACAGGGTCGGCTGGAAACACCATATATTTT CASSQGRTGSAGNTIYF
. TRBJ2-7 TRBV6-5 . TGTGCCAGCAGTGCCCCAGGGGACGAGCAGTACTTC CASSAPGDEQYF
. TRBJ2-3 TRBV20-1 few TGCAGTGCTAGAACCGTGCTCACAGATACGCAGTATTTT CSARTVLTDTQYF
. TRBJ2-4 TRBV6-2/TRBV6-3 few TGTGCCAGCAGTCGACAGGGAGGCTCCAAAAACATTCAGTACTTC CASSRQGGSKNIQYF
. TRBJ1-2 TRBV7-9 few TGTGCCAGCAGCTTAGTGACAGACAATGGCTACACCTTC CASSLVTDNGYTF
TRBD2 TRBJ2-1 TRBV3-1 . TGTGCCAGCAACACCGCTAGCGGGAGCAATGAGCAGTTCTTC CASNTASGSNEQFF
. TRBJ2-2 TRBV25-1 . TGTGCCAGCAGTGAACAAGACAGTTACACCGGGGAGCTGTTTTTT CASSEQDSYTGELFF
TRBD2 TRBJ2-1 TRBV29-1 . TGCAGCGTTGAAGATGGGGGCGGGAGGTACAATGAGCAGTTCTTC CSVEDGGGRYNEQFF
. TRBJ1-5 TRBV20-1 . TGCAGTGTCCCCCGAAGGGATGGTCAGCCCCAGCATTTT CSVPRRDGQPQHF